This T cell receptor (beta chain) was recovered during a study of T cell responses to AZD1222 COVID-19 vaccine. Study in general: It was second doses at about 4 or about 12 weeks that were pooled.

Germline V gene lookup returns CDR1 MNHNS and CDR2 SASEGT. The CDR3 extends over 13 amino acids. V lost 3 bases and J lost 6, with 9 bases in between. This clone was recorded once. Its antigen is currently unknown. Using immunoSEQ multiplex PCR, the repertoire was profiled, and TCRdb retains in-frame clones only, with some absent. The sample has over 120,000 clones, roughly 92% seen once. General study findings and limits: Repertoire sampling was restricted to post-peak T cell response timepoints.

V gene TRBV6-1 combines with J gene TRBJ1-5; D is undetermined. The sequenced sample was peripheral blood, obtained on day 0 of AZD1222 vaccination. The clonotype was recovered from an adult in good health. The CDR3 DNA reads as TGTGCCAGCAGTGATGGGTGGGTTCAGCCCCAGCATTTT. Translated, it gives CASSDGWVQPQHF.